The 10 T cell receptor beta chains given below trace back to one sample, sequenced in a study of T cells in localized non-small cell lung cancer. Sequencing used immunoSEQ multiplex PCR; TCRdb keeps in-frame clones, though not all of them. The table lists tens of thousands of clones, about 91% of them singletons, with 15% in the top ten. Material: peripheral blood, obtained before any cancer treatment. The receptors originated from a man aged 35 to 69 with stage I squamous cell lung carcinoma.

This chain connects TRBV6-6 to TRBJ1-5; unclear D gene. Per germline, CDR1 MNHNY and CDR2 SVGAGI (reference sequence). Trimming stripped 3 bases from V and 0 bases from J, with 12 bases between. This CDR3 has 16 residues. The CDR3: CASSYYGEVSNQPQHF. DNA of the CDR3: TGTGCCAGCAGTTATTACGGTGAGGTTAGCAATCAGCCCCAGCATTTT.

V gene TRBV28 combines with J gene TRBJ2-7; either TRBD1 or TRBD2 may supply D (5 bases each). The V end was cut by 7 bases, the J end by 0 bases, with 19 bases between. Looked up from germline, CDR1 is MDHEN and CDR2 is SYDVKM. The CDR3 loop spans 16 amino acids. DNA of the CDR3: TGTGCCAGCAACAGAGGGACGGCCTCCCACTCCTACGAGCAGTACTTC. Translated, it gives CASNRGTASHSYEQYF. Supplemented by reference TRBV28 and TRBJ2-7, the full variable domain reads DVKVTQSSRYLVKRTGEKVFLECVQDMDHENMFWYRQDPGLGLRLIYFSYDVKMKEKGDIPEGYSVSREKKERFSLILESASTNQTSMYLCASNRGTASHSYEQYFGPGTRLTVT.

V gene TRBV7-2 combines with J gene TRBJ1-2; D is unresolved. CDR1 is SGHTA, CDR2 FQGNSA, per germline. The CDR3 consists of 17 residues. Between the trimmed V and J ends, which lost 3 bases and 6 bases, there was a span of 23 bases. The CDR3: CASSFVANQLATHGYTF. Written as DNA, the CDR3 is TGTGCCAGCAGCTTTGTTGCGAACCAACTTGCGACACATGGCTACACCTTC.

The chain links TRBV20-1 to TRBJ2-3; D uncertain. The CDR3 is 11 amino acids. Between the trimmed V and J ends, which lost 8 bases and 6 bases, there was a span of 12 bases. Per germline, CDR1 DFQATT and CDR2 SNEGSKA (reference sequence). CDR3 DNA: TGCAGTCAGACCGGGCAGGATACGCAGTATTTT. This sequence encodes CSQTGQDTQYF.

This sequence joins TRBV6-1 and TRBJ1-3, with D uncertain. The germline V and J ends were trimmed by 7 bases and 0 bases, with 13 bases remaining between them. There are 15 residues in the CDR3. Germline loops: CDR1 MNHNS, CDR2 SASEGT. CDR3 protein: CASTGRRNSGNTIYF. Written as DNA, the CDR3 is TGTGCCAGCACTGGTAGACGGAACTCTGGAAACACCATATATTTT.

This chain joins TRBV5-1 and TRBJ1-2, with unresolved D. Germline CDR1 SGHRS, CDR2 YFSETQ. The CDR3 consists of 14 residues. Trimming pared 2 bases from V and 7 bases from J, leaving 15 bases between. The DNA for the CDR3 is TGCGCCAGCAGCTTCACTTCAACGCGGGGTGGCTACACCTTC. Its translation: CASSFTSTRGGYTF.

The rearrangement uses TRBV5-1 and TRBJ1-2, with 12 nucleotides matching TRBD1. J gave up 4 bases and V 0 bases, and 7 bases lay outside the gene matches. The germline V gene encodes CDR1 SGHRS and CDR2 YFSETQ. CDR3 length: 17 amino acids. CDR3 loop: CASSLAGQGAGIYGYTF. DNA for the CDR3: TGCGCCAGCAGCTTGGCGGGACAGGGGGCAGGCATCTATGGCTACACCTTC.

The chain carries TRBV18 and TRBJ1-2; possible D gene TRBD1, 5 bases. Germline V gene lookup returns CDR1 KGHSH and CDR2 LQKENI. This CDR3 has 15 residues. Between the trimmed V and J ends, which lost 2 bases and 5 bases, there was a span of 15 bases. The CDR3 reads CASSPGWKGRYGYTF. The CDR3, as DNA: TGTGCCAGCTCACCAGGGTGGAAGGGGCGATATGGCTACACCTTC.

The chain links TRBV6-5 to TRBJ1-2, with D maybe TRBD1 (5 bases). Between the trimmed V and J ends, which lost 4 bases and 7 bases, there was a span of 13 bases. The CDR3 extends over 13 amino acids. Per the germline V gene, CDR1 is MNHEY and CDR2 is SVGAGI. Written as DNA, the CDR3 is TGTGCCAGCAGTTCCCCGGGGGGGATTGGCTACACCTTC. The encoded protein is CASSSPGGIGYTF.

V is TRBV5-1 and J is TRBJ2-1, with 7 bases aligning to TRBD2. The CDR3 sequence is 16 residues long. Trimming at V came to 2 bases and at J to 0 bases, leaving 5 bases not matched to a gene. Germline CDR1 reads SGHRS; CDR2 reads YFSETQ. The CDR3 loop reads CASSFRGGGSYNEQFF. The CDR3 bases are TGCGCCAGCAGCTTTCGTGGCGGGGGCTCCTACAATGAGCAGTTCTTC. Full variable domain (missing parts from reference TRBV5-1 and TRBJ2-1): KAGVTQTPRYLIKTRGQQVTLSCSPISGHRSVSWYQQTPGQGLQFLFEYFSETQRNKGNFPGRFSGRQFSNSRSEMNVSTLELGDSALYLCASSFRGGGSYNEQFFGPGTRLTVL.